What follows is one TCR beta chain and its context. The entry originates in a study of cytomegalovirus exposure and HLA in healthy donors. Study as a whole: Around 78 million unique TCR sequences came from HLA-typed donors in an early release.

13 Jbeta primers and 60 Vbeta primers were used for the PCR. Only in-frame clones appear in the TCRdb table, and some are missing; sequencing was by immunoSEQ multiplex PCR. The repertoire has over 150,000 clones, 80% to 90% of them found once; the top ten carry about 7%. Germline CDR1 SGHNT, CDR2 YYREEE (reference sequence). This CDR3 is built from 16 residues. Trimming at V came to 0 bases and at J to 5 bases, leaving 9 bases not matched to a gene. Healthy bone marrow donors formed the donor group. The donors, nominally healthy at sampling, likely had unrecorded immune exposures. The receptor was isolated from a woman aged 25 to 39 in good health and CMV-seropositive. Sequenced sample: PBMCs. J is TRBJ2-3 and V is TRBV5-4; TRBD2 aligns across 7 bases. CDR3 region: CASSLGREGLGDTQYF. CDR3 bases: TGTGCCAGCAGCTTGGGCAGGGAGGGTCTTGGAGATACGCAGTATTTT.